Listed here are 11 T cell receptor beta chains from one sample, sequenced in a study of vaccination effects on CD4 cells after COVID-19. Measured with immunoSEQ multiplex PCR; TCRdb has only the in-frame clones, and not every one. This sample yields fewer than 25,000 clones, of which more than 65% are seen a single time; 10% belongs to the top ten. No antigen is known for these receptors. Before sequencing took place, the ViraFEST assay used viral peptide pools to expand antigen-specific CD4+ T cells. Upon completion of roughly ten days in culture, CD4+ T cells were isolated. The participants, recipients of two vaccine doses, got either BNT162b2 or mRNA-1273. The specimen comprised CD4+ T cells from PBMCs cultured with HCoV-NL63 spike peptides, sampled after COVID-19 vaccination. The receptors shown here come from a human donor who received a COVID-19 vaccine.

The J gene is TRBJ2-7, the V gene TRBV5-3, with 7 bases lining up with TRBD1. TRBV5-3 is noted as an ORF with a role that remains uncertain. Trimming took 3 bases from V and 1 from J; bases not matched to a gene: 1. The CDR3 is 13 amino acids. CDR3 amino acids: CARSSGQSYEQYF. CDR3 nucleotide sequence: TGTGCCAGAAGCTCGGGACAGTCCTACGAGCAGTACTTC.

The V and J genes are TRBV2 and TRBJ2-7; 9 bases are shared with TRBD2. The germline gives CDR1 SNHLY, CDR2 FYNNEI. The CDR3 covers 16 residues. Germline trimming cut 7 bases from V and 3 bases from J; bases unmatched to any gene: 13. CDR3 coding DNA: TGTGCCAGCACTCCCTCCTTAGCGGGGGACTTCTACGAGCAGTACTTC. It codes for CASTPSLAGDFYEQYF. Full variable domain (missing parts from reference TRBV2 and TRBJ2-7): EPEVTQTPSHQVTQMGQEVILRCVPISNHLYFYWYRQILGQKVEFLVSFYNNEISEKSEIFDDQFSVERPDGSNFTLKIRSTKLEDSAMYFCASTPSLAGDFYEQYFGPGTRLTVT.

V gene TRBV20-1 combines with J gene TRBJ1-2; possibly TRBD1 for D (6 bases). Germline-derived CDR1 and CDR2 are DFQATT and SNEGSKA (reference sequence). V was clipped by 3 bases and J by 0 bases, with 20 bases between them. The CDR3 covers 17 residues. The CDR3 region has the DNA TGCAGTGCTAGTACCGATGGTCAGGGGTTGACTAACTATGGCTACACCTTC. Its translation is CSASTDGQGLTNYGYTF.

The chain couples TRBV7-9 to TRBJ2-7, with 10 nucleotides matching TRBD2. The germline gives CDR1 SEHNR, CDR2 FQNEAQ (reference sequence). The CDR3 totals 14 residues. The ends lost 3 bases at V and 5 bases at J; junction bases unmatched: 4. CDR3 sequence reads: CASSLLAGDDEQYF. The CDR3 DNA is TGTGCCAGCAGCTTGCTAGCGGGAGACGACGAGCAGTACTTC.

V usage is TRBV6-4 and J usage is TRBJ2-1, with a weak D call TRBD1 (6 bases). CDR3 size: 15 residues. V lost 4 bases and J lost 8, with 18 bases in between. Germline-derived CDR1 and CDR2 are MRHNA and SNTAGT. CDR3 bases: TGTGCCAGCAGTGTGAACAGGGACCATTATGATGAGCAGTTCTTC. This sequence encodes CASSVNRDHYDEQFF.

The rearrangement links TRBV5-6 to TRBJ1-2; possibly TRBD1 for D (5 bases). There are 14 residues in the CDR3. Trimming took off 2 bases at V and 4 bases at J, with 12 bases between the two ends. Germline CDR1 reads SGHDT; CDR2 reads YYEEEE. This CDR3 is CASSFSQGAYGYTF. Here the CDR3 DNA reads TGTGCCAGCAGCTTTTCCCAGGGCGCCTATGGCTACACCTTC.

The table lists this clone with a few counts. The rearrangement uses TRBV29-1 and TRBJ2-7; TRBD1 matches 7 bases. Trimming at V came to 5 bases and at J to 11 bases, leaving 9 bases not matched to a gene. Germline loops: CDR1 SQVTM, CDR2 ANQGSEA. This CDR3 comprises 11 residues. The CDR3 DNA follows: TGCAGCGTTTCCCAGCTCGGGACAGAGTACTTC. This codes for CSVSQLGTEYF.

This clone has only a few counts. V gene TRBV30 combines with J gene TRBJ2-2; 8 bases line up with TRBD1. The CDR3 runs 14 residues. V lost 3 bases to trimming and J lost 0 bases; unmatched junction nucleotides: 0. Germline lookup yields CDR1 GTSNPN and CDR2 SVGIG (reference sequence). CDR3 coding DNA: TGTGCCTGGAGACAGGGGGCGAACACCGGGGAGCTGTTTTTT. It encodes CAWRQGANTGELFF.

The rearrangement links TRBV10-3 to TRBJ2-2, with TRBD1 matching over 10 bases. The CDR3 length is 14 residues. Germline-derived CDR1 and CDR2 are ENHRY and SYGVKD. V dropped 9 bases and J dropped 1; count of bases not matched to a gene: 2. The CDR3 DNA sequence: TGTGCCATGGGACAGGGGCAGAACACCGGGGAGCTGTTTTTT. Protein product: CAMGQGQNTGELFF.

This clone is termed medium-sized (0.01 to 0.1%). DNA for the CDR3: TGTGCCAGCGGACCAACACAGGCGCTTAATGAAAAACTGTTTTTT. Its protein product is CASGPTQALNEKLFF. J is TRBJ1-4 and V is TRBV3-1 (or the pseudogene TRBV3-2); a possible D gene is TRBD1 (5 bases). The CDR3 length is 15 residues. CDR1 and CDR2 from the germline V gene are LGHDT and YNNKEL (reference sequence). V was clipped by 8 bases and J by 4 bases, with 17 bases between them.

In this sample, this clone turned up a few times. J is TRBJ1-1 and V is TRBV24-1, with no clear D. The CDR3 is 11 residues long. V was trimmed by 7 bases and J by 8 bases, leaving 10 bases between them. Germline CDR1 reads KGHDR; CDR2 reads SFDVKD. The CDR3 spells CATRWLGEAFF. The DNA of the CDR3 is TGTGCCACCAGGTGGTTAGGGGAAGCTTTCTTT.